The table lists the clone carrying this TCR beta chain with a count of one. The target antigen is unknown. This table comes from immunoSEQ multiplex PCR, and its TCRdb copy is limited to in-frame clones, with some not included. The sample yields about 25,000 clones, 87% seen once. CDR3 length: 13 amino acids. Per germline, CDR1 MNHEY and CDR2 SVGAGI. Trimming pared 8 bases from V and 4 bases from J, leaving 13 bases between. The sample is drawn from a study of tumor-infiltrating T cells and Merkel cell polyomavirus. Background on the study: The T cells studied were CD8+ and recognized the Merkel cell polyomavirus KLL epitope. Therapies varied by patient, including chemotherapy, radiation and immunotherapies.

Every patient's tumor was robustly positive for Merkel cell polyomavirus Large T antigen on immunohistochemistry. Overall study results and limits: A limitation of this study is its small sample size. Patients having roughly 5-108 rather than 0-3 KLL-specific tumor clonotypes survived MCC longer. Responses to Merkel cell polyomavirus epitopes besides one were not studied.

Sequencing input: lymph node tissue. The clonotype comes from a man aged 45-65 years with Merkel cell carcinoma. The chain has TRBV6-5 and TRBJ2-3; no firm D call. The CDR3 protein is CASSAWLADTQYF. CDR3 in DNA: TGTGCCAGCTCCGCTTGGCTGGCAGATACGCAGTATTTT.